Presented here are 21 T cell receptor beta chains from one specimen sequenced in a study of CD8+CD57+ T cells in acquired aplastic anemia. Selection for sequencing was limited to patients who had shown CD8+CD57+ cell expansion by flow cytometry. TCR beta VDJ and CDR3 were profiled, and genomic DNA was the template. TCRdb re-analysed the reads in MiXCR, keeping a single row per CDR3 protein. The sample yields roughly 250,000 distinct CDR3 sequences, 82% seen once. Material for sequencing was sorted CD4+, CD8+, or CD8+CD57+ T cells (not recorded which) from PBMCs. All receptors derive from a human donor with aplastic anemia.

Details on this clonotype: As the CDR3 is not closed by the conserved phenylalanine or tryptophan, this likely results from a read error. The DNA is left out, because the CDR3 cannot be placed on it with certainty; the CDR3 is given as TCRdb lists it. CDR3 sequence: CASSVGLRSPPHY. This chain uses TRBV19 with TRBJ1-6. With termini counted, the CDR3 has 13 amino acids. CDR1 is LNHDA, CDR2 SQIVND, per germline (reference sequence).

CDR3 DNA sequence: TGTGCCAGCAGCCGAGGGGGGACTACCTACGAGCAGTACCATTTT. Its protein is CASSRGGTTYEQYHF. This sequence joins TRBV7-6 and TRBJ1-5, with TRBD1 as a possible D gene (6 bases). The ends were cut back, 5 bases at V and 16 bases at J, with 27 bases in the middle. The CDR3 is made up of 15 amino acids. CDR1 and CDR2 (germline): SGHVS, FNYEAQ. The full variable domain, rest sourced from reference TRBV7-6 and TRBJ1-5, is GAGVSQSPRYKVTKRGQDVALRCDPISGHVSLYWYRQALGQGPEFLTYFNYEAQQDKSGLPNDRFSAERPEGSISTLTIQRTEQRDSAMYRCASSRGGTTYEQYHFGDGTRLSIL.

Worth noting for this clonotype: It is likely a read error, because the conserved phenylalanine at the end of the CDR3 is missing. The DNA is left out, because the CDR3 cannot be placed on it with certainty; the CDR3 is given as TCRdb lists it. The CDR3 sequence: CASSEAGGVRGSPLHL. The chain joins TRBV10-3 to TRBJ1-6; the DNA was not compared with TRBD1, the D call given in the table. The CDR3 has 16 residues if both end residues are counted. CDR1 is ENHRY, CDR2 SYGVKD, per germline.

This clonotype came up once. The chain combines TRBV7-8 with TRBJ2-3; D unresolved. V shed 5 bases and J shed 10 bases, with 16 bases lying between them. This CDR3 has 13 residues. In germline, CDR1 is SGHVS, CDR2 FQNEAQ. The CDR3 nucleotides are TGTGCCAGCAGCAACTCGAGCTCCGATGCGCAGTATTTT. Translated, it gives CASSNSSSDAQYF.

The chain recombines TRBV4-2 with TRBJ1-1; D ambiguous. CDR1 is LGHNA and CDR2 is YNFKEQ in the germline V gene. The CDR3 is made up of 15 amino acids. V was shortened by 0 bases and J by 0 bases, with 8 bases between the two germline ends. In DNA, the CDR3 is TGTGCCAGCAGCCAAGACGCAGCCATGAACACTGAAGCTTTCTTT. It specifies CASSQDAAMNTEAFF.

The chain has TRBV7-9 and TRBJ2-3, with D possibly called TRBD1 or TRBD2 (5 bases each). Germline lookup yields CDR1 SEHNR and CDR2 FQNEAQ (reference sequence). This CDR3 spans 13 amino acids. With 8 bases removed from V and 14 bases from J, the gap between germline ends came to 23 bases. CDR3 protein: CASGVGGSGARYF. Here the CDR3 DNA reads TGTGCCAGCGGGGTTGGGGGAAGCGGTGCGAGGTATTTT.

Worth noting for this clonotype: One end of the junction does not line up with germline, which may come from a read error. The CDR3 DNA reads TGTGCCAGCAGCGTAGTCTCCGGGGCGCTGTTTTTT. This sequence encodes CASSVVSGALFF. This chain connects TRBV9 to TRBJ2-2; D may correspond to TRBD1 or TRBD2 (5 bases each). The CDR3 is made up of 12 amino acids. Germline assignment: CDR1 SGDLS and CDR2 YYNGEE.

The V call is TRBV20-1, the J call TRBJ2-3, with D possibly matching TRBD2 (6 bases). The CDR3 totals 16 residues. The germline CDR1 and CDR2 sequences are DFQATT and SNEGSKA (reference sequence). The V and J ends lost 0 bases and 6 bases respectively, with 19 bases between them. Written as DNA, the CDR3 is TGCAGTGCTAGAGACAGAGACAAGGGAGGTCCCGATACGCAGTATTTT. The encoded protein is CSARDRDKGGPDTQYF.

This clonotype was observed at least ten times. The chain has TRBV5-8 and TRBJ1-3, with D maybe TRBD1 (6 bases). Germline V lookup: CDR1 SGHTS, CDR2 YDEGEE. V lost 1 base to trimming and J lost 0 bases, with 17 bases between them. The CDR3 has 18 residues. In DNA form, the CDR3 reads TGTGCCAGCAGCTTGCGGGGGGACATTCTTCCCTCTGGAAACACCATATATTTT. This translates into CASSLRGDILPSGNTIYF.

V gene TRBV5-6 combines with J gene TRBJ2-6; a possible D gene is TRBD1 (5 bases). Germline V gene data show CDR1 as SGHDT and CDR2 as YYEEEE. The CDR3 is 16 residues long. Trimming took 2 bases from V and 4 from J, leaving 13 bases between them. CDR3 nucleotides: TGTGCCAGCAGCTTAGGGGATGGCTACGGGGCCAACGTCCTGACTTTC. Encoded protein: CASSLGDGYGANVLTF.

Concerning this clonotype itself: The conserved phenylalanine or tryptophan normally closing the CDR3 is absent here, so this likely arose from a read error. No DNA is shown, since the ends of the CDR3 on it are uncertain; the CDR3 is the one TCRdb lists. The V call is TRBV7-2, the J call TRBJ2-4; TRBD2 is taken as the D call from the table, unchecked against the DNA. The CDR3 region is 12 residues in length, termini included. CDR1 SGHTA and CDR2 FQGNSA come from the germline V gene. This CDR3 reads CASGGAGNINNN.

This chain joins TRBV7-9 and TRBJ2-3; D is unclear. V lost 1 base and J lost 15, with 20 bases in between. In germline, CDR1 is SEHNR, CDR2 FQNEAQ (reference sequence). The CDR3 has 14 amino acids. The CDR3 coding sequence is TGTGCCAGCAGCTTAGTGGCCGGTGACGTGTTGTATTATTTT. It translates to CASSLVAGDVLYYF.

This clonotype was recorded a few times. With a much larger clone just one base away, this may be a read error. This chain connects TRBV10-3 to TRBJ1-2; D not resolved. CDR1 ENHRY and CDR2 SYGVKD come from the germline V gene. The CDR3 is 11 residues long. Trimming cost V 2 bases and J 7 bases, with 5 bases left between them. The DNA for the CDR3 is TGTGCCATCAGTGAGACCCTTGGCTACACCTTC. It is translated as CAISETLGYTF.

The genes are TRBV4-3 and TRBJ2-5; TRBD2 matches 10 bases. Germline V lookup: CDR1 LGHNA, CDR2 YSLEER. CDR3 length: 15 residues. The CDR3 sequence: CAFLPGAGGRVTQYF. CDR3 DNA sequence: TGCGCTTTCCTCCCAGGAGCGGGGGGGCGGGTGACCCAGTACTTC.

The genes are TRBV20-1 and TRBJ2-1, with 12 bases lining up with TRBD2. Losses at the gene ends were 1 base for V and 3 bases for J; bases not matched to a gene: 7. CDR1 DFQATT and CDR2 SNEGSKA come from the germline V gene (reference sequence). This CDR3 region has 17 residues. DNA for the CDR3: TGCAGTGCTAGAGGTAGGACTAGCGGGGAATTCTACAATGAGCAGTTCTTC. Residues: CSARGRTSGEFYNEQFF.

V is TRBV5-1 and J is TRBJ2-3; D may be TRBD2 (5 bases). The CDR3 loop spans 15 amino acids. CDR1 is SGHRS, CDR2 YFSETQ, per germline. V was clipped by 4 bases and J by 5 bases, with 17 bases between them. Here the CDR3 reads CASSLAGGNEDTQYF. CDR3 in DNA: TGCGCCAGCAGCCTAGCCGGTGGCAACGAAGATACGCAGTATTTT.

Turning to this clonotype: Because the CDR3's place on the DNA is in doubt, the DNA is left out and the CDR3 is given as listed by TCRdb. The V gene is TRBV2, the J gene TRBJ2-3. CDR1 SNHLY and CDR2 FYNNEI come from the germline V gene. The CDR3 has 14 residues if both end residues are counted. The CDR3 loop is CASGVAGTDTQYFF.

The rearrangement uses TRBV5-6 and TRBJ2-7, with 8 bases matching TRBD1. Germline CDR1 and CDR2: SGHDT and YYEEEE. The CDR3 is 17 residues long. V shed 4 bases and J 6 bases; nucleotides not matched to a gene: 18. The chain's CDR3 is CASSPAWGQANLAEQYV. CDR3 DNA sequence: TGTGCCAGCAGCCCCGCGTGGGGACAGGCGAACCTGGCCGAGCAGTACGTC.

The chain carries TRBV20-1 and TRBJ1-5; D unresolved. The length of the CDR3 is 13 residues. Germline V gene data show CDR1 as DFQATT and CDR2 as SNEGSKA (reference sequence). The V gene lost 5 bases and the J gene lost 0 bases, with 8 bases spanning the gap. The CDR3 nucleotides are TGCAGTGCTGACCCTAATAGCAATCAGCCCCAGCATTTT. It translates to CSADPNSNQPQHF.

The chain joins TRBV7-8 to TRBJ2-3; perhaps TRBD2 as D (5 bases). This CDR3 has 14 residues. V was trimmed by 5 bases and J by 9 bases, leaving 18 bases between them. Germline V gene data show CDR1 as SGHVS and CDR2 as FQNEAQ. The CDR3 DNA sequence: TGTGCCAGCAGCACTGCGGGTGGCCCTGAGACGCAGTATTTT. This sequence encodes CASSTAGGPETQYF.

A single count supports this clonotype. This CDR3 is CASSFWGVRTEAYF. CDR3 bases: TGTGCCAGCAGCTTTTGGGGGGTACGCACTGAAGCTTATTTT. The V and J genes are TRBV9 and TRBJ2-3; a weak D match, TRBD2 (6 bases). Looked up from germline, CDR1 is SGDLS and CDR2 is YYNGEE. Trimming took off 4 bases at V and 15 bases at J, with 24 bases between the two ends. This CDR3 is built from 14 residues.